These 7 T cell receptor beta chains share one sample of origin, sequenced in a study of blood T cell repertoires in COVID-19. The data were produced by immunoSEQ multiplex PCR, yet TCRdb's version contains in-frame clones alone and is incomplete. In the table there are 35,000 to 40,000 clones, about 87% of which are singletons. The specimen sequenced was peripheral blood. The receptors shown here come from a human donor in a cohort sampled during active COVID-19.

The chain carries TRBV5-1 and TRBJ2-3; D possibly corresponds to TRBD2 (7 bases). This CDR3 spans 14 amino acids. Trimming removed 2 bases from V and 5 bases from J, with 12 bases in between. CDR1 and CDR2 (germline): SGHRS, YFSETQ. The CDR3 bases are TGCGCCAGCAGCTTCCACAGGGAGGGAGATACGCAGTATTTT. Translation gives CASSFHREGDTQYF.

A note on this clone: Different DNA sequences within this sample yield the same CDR3. V usage is TRBV6-5 and J usage is TRBJ1-2; D remains ambiguous. This CDR3 is built from 13 residues. Germline V gene data show CDR1 as MNHEY and CDR2 as SVGAGI. V shed 5 bases and J shed 8 bases, with 15 bases lying between them. CDR3 nucleotide sequence: TGTGCCAGCAGTATCGACCCCATCGGGGGCTACACCTTC. This sequence encodes CASSIDPIGGYTF.

Only one count was recorded for this clone. The chain is built from TRBV23-1 and TRBJ1-5; 7 positions match TRBD1. TRBV23-1 is an ORF, with its function uncertain. After removal of 6 bases from V and 5 bases from J, the junction contained 10 bases not matched to a gene. The CDR3 loop spans 15 amino acids. This CDR3 is CASSPEGTGDQPQHF. The CDR3 DNA is TGCGCCAGCAGCCCTGAAGGCACAGGGGATCAGCCCCAGCATTTT.

This clone has just one count. The chain joins TRBV4-1 to TRBJ2-7; no clear D. This CDR3 is built from 14 residues. Germline assignment: CDR1 MGHRA and CDR2 YSYEKL. Trimming removed 0 bases from V and 3 bases from J, with 9 bases in between. The CDR3 DNA reads as TGCGCCAGCAGCCAAGATATCGGGTACTACGAGCAGTACTTC. Its protein product is CASSQDIGYYEQYF.

This clone showed up just once. The chain combines TRBV5-6 with TRBJ2-6; TRBD2 matches at 9 bases. V dropped 1 base and J dropped 0; count of bases not matched to a gene: 5. This CDR3 contains 18 residues. Germline CDR1 is SGHDT and CDR2 is YYEEEE. CDR3 nucleotides: TGTGCCAGCAGCTTGAGACTAGCGGTGTTCTCTGGGGCCAACGTCCTGACTTTC. Translation: CASSLRLAVFSGANVLTF.

This clone was counted once. The chain couples TRBV7-9 to TRBJ2-3, with 9 bases aligning to TRBD2. Trimming cost V 2 bases and J 2 bases; bases outside gene matches: 5. CDR3 length: 16 residues. Germline CDR1 reads SEHNR; CDR2 reads FQNEAQ (reference sequence). CDR3 sequence reads: CASSLRQRGVTDTQYF. The DNA for the CDR3 is TGTGCCAGCAGCTTAAGACAGCGGGGGGTCACAGATACGCAGTATTTT. The whole variable domain, filled in from reference TRBV7-9 and TRBJ2-3, reads DTGVSQNPRHKITKRGQNVTFRCDPISEHNRLYWYRQTLGQGPEFLTYFQNEAQLEKSRLLSDRFSAERPKGSFSTLEIQRTEQGDSAMYLCASSLRQRGVTDTQYFGPGTRLTVL.

V gene TRBV19 combines with J gene TRBJ2-7; D is possibly TRBD1 (6 bases). Trimming stripped 1 base from V and 0 bases from J, with 10 bases between. Germline CDR1 LNHDA, CDR2 SQIVND (reference sequence). This CDR3 spans 15 amino acids. The CDR3 DNA follows: TGTGCCAGTAGTATAGGGACAGCCTTCTCCTACGAGCAGTACTTC. This translates into CASSIGTAFSYEQYF.